These 32 T cell receptor beta chains share one sample of origin, sequenced in a study of T cells in localized non-small cell lung cancer. Produced via immunoSEQ multiplex PCR; TCRdb's table is partial and in-frame only. The sample contains some 82,000 clones, about three quarters of which appear only once. The sample in question was PBMCs, obtained before any cancer treatment. The receptor source for this set is a man aged 35 to 70 with stage II squamous cell lung carcinoma.

The genes are TRBV7-3 and TRBJ1-1; TRBD1 is a possible D gene (5 bases). This CDR3 region has 14 residues. Germline CDR1 reads SGHTA; CDR2 reads FQGTGA. V was pared by 5 bases and J by 5 bases, with 15 bases between. CDR3 sequence reads: CASSNGASGTEAFF. DNA of the CDR3: TGTGCCAGCAGCAACGGGGCTTCGGGGACTGAAGCTTTCTTT.

This clone was picked up one time. The chain couples TRBV30 to TRBJ2-3; 8 bases are shared with TRBD1. V dropped 4 bases and J dropped 0; count of bases not matched to a gene: 9. The germline CDR1 and CDR2 sequences are GTSNPN and SVGIG (reference sequence). This CDR3 is built from 16 residues. This CDR3 reads CAWTRRTGRSTDTQYF. The CDR3 nucleotides are TGTGCCTGGACCAGGAGGACAGGGCGGAGCACAGATACGCAGTATTTT.

The genes are TRBV18 and TRBJ2-5; TRBD2 aligns across 13 bases. The CDR3 length is 16 residues. The V gene end was trimmed by 3 bases and the J gene end by 5 bases; junction bases not matched to a gene: 6. From germline, CDR1 is KGHSH and CDR2 LQKENI. CDR3: CASSPWTSGSGETQYF. Written as DNA, the CDR3 is TGTGCCAGCTCACCGTGGACTAGCGGGAGCGGGGAGACCCAGTACTTC.

J is TRBJ2-4 and V is TRBV6-1, with D perhaps assigned TRBD1 or TRBD2 (5 bases each). The CDR3 length is 15 residues. V shed 6 bases and J shed 6 bases, with 18 bases lying between them. Germline-derived CDR1 and CDR2 are MNHNS and SASEGT. The CDR3 sequence: CASRDRSLRGNIQYF. The CDR3 DNA reads TGTGCCAGCAGGGACCGCTCCCTGAGGGGAAACATTCAGTACTTC.

The CDR3 DNA is TGCGCCAGCAGGAAAAACCCGCCGGGGAAGACCCAGTACTTC. This encodes CASRKNPPGKTQYF. V gene TRBV10-1 combines with J gene TRBJ2-5; TRBD2 might be the D (5 bases). The CDR3 contains 14 residues. Trimming left V 6 bases short and J 6 bases short, with 17 bases between. CDR1 WNHNN and CDR2 SYGVQD come from the germline V gene (reference sequence).

This rearrangement joins TRBV19 to TRBJ2-1, with 7 positions matching TRBD1. Germline lookup yields CDR1 LNHDA and CDR2 SQIVND (reference sequence). Trimming removed 2 bases from V and 2 bases from J; junction bases left unmatched: 3. This CDR3 is 15 amino acids long. The CDR3 DNA reads as TGTGCCAGTAGTATATTAGGGGGCGCCTACAATGAGCAGTTCTTC. Amino acids: CASSILGGAYNEQFF. The whole variable domain, remainder taken from reference TRBV19 and TRBJ2-1, is DGGITQSPKYLFRKEGQNVTLSCEQNLNHDAMYWYRQDPGQGLRLIYYSQIVNDFQKGDIAEGYSVSREKKESFPLTVTSAQKNPTAFYLCASSILGGAYNEQFFGPGTRLTVL.

The chain recombines TRBV27 with TRBJ2-7, with D maybe TRBD1 (6 bases). CDR1 and CDR2 (germline): MNHEY, SMNVEV (reference sequence). The CDR3 is 14 amino acids. V was shortened by 3 bases and J by 1 base, with 10 bases between the two germline ends. CDR3 nucleotides: TGTGCCAGCAGTTTGGGGGCAGGGTCCTACGAGCAGTACTTC. It translates to CASSLGAGSYEQYF.

The gene calls are TRBV6-5 and TRBJ2-2; no reliable D call. Germline CDR1 reads MNHEY; CDR2 reads SVGAGI. Trimming took off 6 bases at V and 5 bases at J, with 4 bases between the two ends. The CDR3 runs to 11 residues. The CDR3 loop is CASSETGELFF. In DNA form, the CDR3 reads TGTGCCAGCAGCGAGACCGGGGAGCTGTTTTTT.

This clone has a count of ten or more. The chain employs TRBV7-2 and TRBJ1-2; the match to TRBD1 covers 7 bases. Trimming took 5 bases from V and 4 from J; bases not matched to a gene: 10. CDR3 length equals 15 residues. Per the germline V gene, CDR1 is SGHTA and CDR2 is FQGNSA. The CDR3 loop reads CASSAQGQTSYGYTF. CDR3 bases: TGTGCCAGCAGCGCCCAGGGACAGACGAGCTATGGCTACACCTTC.

The sample holds a few counts of this clone. The V and J genes are TRBV4-1 and TRBJ1-1; tentative D call: TRBD1 (5 bases). Germline V gives CDR1 MGHRA, CDR2 YSYEKL. Between the trimmed V and J ends, which lost 1 base and 4 bases, there was a span of 7 bases. The CDR3 runs to 13 residues. CDR3 region: CASSQGGFTEAFF. The CDR3 DNA sequence: TGCGCCAGCAGCCAAGGGGGGTTCACTGAAGCTTTCTTT.

The V call is TRBV7-9, the J call TRBJ2-1, with D unclear. Germline V CDR1 and CDR2: SEHNR, FQNEAQ (reference sequence). V dropped 0 bases and J dropped 8 bases, with 8 bases sitting between them. The CDR3 has 13 residues. The CDR3 reads CASSLAHSDEQFF. The CDR3 coding sequence is TGTGCCAGCAGCTTAGCTCACTCCGATGAGCAGTTCTTC.

The chain uses TRBV6-5 and TRBJ1-6; 7 bases align to TRBD1. Germline V gene data show CDR1 as MNHEY and CDR2 as SVGAGI. Losses at the gene ends were 4 bases for V and 10 bases for J; bases not matched to a gene: 13. The CDR3 loop spans 16 amino acids. The CDR3 spells CASSFGADRVGSPLHF. The DNA for the CDR3 is TGTGCCAGCAGTTTCGGAGCCGACAGGGTGGGATCACCCCTCCACTTT.

The rearrangement uses TRBV30 and TRBJ2-1; D is unresolved. V lost 5 bases, J lost 6 bases, and 11 bases lay in between. The CDR3 runs to 12 residues. Germline V CDR1 and CDR2: GTSNPN, SVGIG (reference sequence). CDR3 residues: CAWGGLSNEQFF. The DNA for the CDR3 is TGTGCCTGGGGTGGGCTCTCCAATGAGCAGTTCTTC.

This clone was seen just once. This sequence joins TRBV6-5 and TRBJ1-2; D is unclear. Germline V gene data show CDR1 as MNHEY and CDR2 as SVGAGI. CDR3 length: 12 amino acids. Trimming pared 6 bases from V and 4 bases from J, leaving 9 bases between. The CDR3 reads CASRYSPYGYTF. The CDR3 region has the DNA TGTGCCAGCAGATACAGCCCCTATGGCTACACCTTC.

The sample holds one count of this clone. The genes are TRBV6-5 and TRBJ1-5; no definite D call. Germline V gene sequence: CDR1 MNHEY, CDR2 SVGAGI. This CDR3 comprises 14 residues. Trimming took 4 bases from V and 1 from J, leaving 8 bases between them. The CDR3 is CASSLGRSNQPQHF. The CDR3 coding sequence is TGTGCCAGCAGTTTAGGCAGGAGCAATCAGCCCCAGCATTTT.

The V gene is TRBV16, the J gene TRBJ2-1, with D hard to call. Germline V CDR1 and CDR2: KGHSY, FQNENV. This CDR3 comprises 13 residues. The ends were cut back, 8 bases at V and 7 bases at J, with 15 bases in the middle. This chain's CDR3 is CASGSPDPNEQFF. CDR3 in DNA: TGTGCCAGCGGGTCTCCGGACCCTAATGAGCAGTTCTTC. The full variable domain, with the rest looked up from reference TRBV16 and TRBJ2-1, is GEEVAQTPKHLVRGEGQKAKLYCAPIKGHSYVFWYQQVLKNEFKFLISFQNENVFDETGMPKERFSAKCLPNSPCSLEIQATKLEDSAVYFCASGSPDPNEQFFGPGTRLTVL.

The V and J genes are TRBV9 and TRBJ1-1; TRBD1 might be the D (6 bases). Germline assignment: CDR1 SGDLS and CDR2 YYNGEE. The CDR3 has 14 residues. Trimming shortened V by 4 bases and J by 1 base, and 11 bases separated the two germline ends. CDR3 loop: CASSRWGQNTEAFF. In nucleotides, the CDR3 is TGTGCCAGCAGCAGGTGGGGGCAGAACACTGAAGCTTTCTTT.

This clone was counted once. The V call is TRBV28, the J call TRBJ1-1; D uncertain. V was cut by 2 bases and J by 4 bases, with 11 bases left in between. There are 14 residues in the CDR3. CDR1 and CDR2 from the germline V gene are MDHEN and SYDVKM. CDR3 coding DNA: TGTGCCAGCAGTTTAAGAGGAGAAGGCACTGAAGCTTTCTTT. As protein: CASSLRGEGTEAFF.

J is TRBJ2-1 and V is TRBV7-9; D is unresolved. The CDR3 spans 15 residues. Looked up from germline, CDR1 is SEHNR and CDR2 is FQNEAQ (reference sequence). V lost 1 base, J lost 0 bases, and 7 bases lay in between. CDR3 coding DNA: TGTGCCAGCAGCTTAGAGGCCGCCTCCTACAATGAGCAGTTCTTC. Its protein is CASSLEAASYNEQFF.

This clone is a singleton in its sample. The chain has TRBV5-4 and TRBJ1-1, with TRBD1 as a possible D gene (6 bases). Trimming shortened V by 0 bases and J by 0 bases, and 6 bases separated the two germline ends. Germline V CDR1 and CDR2: SGHNT, YYREEE (reference sequence). The CDR3 is 14 amino acids. The CDR3 DNA follows: TGTGCCAGCAGCTTGGACAGGGTGAACACTGAAGCTTTCTTT. Translating it yields CASSLDRVNTEAFF.

This chain links TRBV4-2 with TRBJ2-7; 7 nucleotides line up with TRBD1. The CDR3 is made up of 18 amino acids. Unmatched junction bases numbered 14, after V lost 0 bases and J lost 3 bases. The germline CDR1 and CDR2 sequences are LGHNA and YNFKEQ. CDR3 sequence: CASSQERGLGATFYEQYF. CDR3 DNA sequence: TGTGCCAGCAGCCAAGAAAGGGGGCTAGGGGCTACGTTCTACGAGCAGTACTTC.

This clone was counted a single time. The J gene is TRBJ2-7, the V gene TRBV18; D not certain. The germline gives CDR1 KGHSH, CDR2 LQKENI. The CDR3 extends over 12 amino acids. Trimming took off 2 bases at V and 3 bases at J, with 5 bases between the two ends. DNA of the CDR3: TGTGCCAGCTCACCAATTGGCTACGAGCAGTACTTC. This translates into CASSPIGYEQYF.

The rearrangement joins TRBV5-1 to TRBJ2-7; D might be TRBD1 (6 bases). The CDR3 has 16 residues. Trimming left V 4 bases short and J 7 bases short, with 24 bases between. Germline V gene data show CDR1 as SGHRS and CDR2 as YFSETQ. The CDR3 sequence: CASSKAPGQAYGEQYF. For the CDR3, the DNA is TGCGCCAGCAGCAAGGCCCCGGGACAAGCTTACGGGGAGCAGTACTTC.

The chain carries TRBV19 and TRBJ1-5; no firm D call. V lost 8 bases to trimming and J lost 7 bases, with 18 bases between them. The CDR3 is made up of 14 amino acids. Per the germline V gene, CDR1 is LNHDA and CDR2 is SQIVND (reference sequence). CDR3 sequence reads: CASDYVLSNQPQHF. The CDR3, as DNA: TGTGCCAGTGATTACGTCCTGAGTAACCAGCCCCAGCATTTT.

The V call is TRBV7-3, the J call TRBJ2-1, with 8 bases lining up with TRBD1. The germline V gene encodes CDR1 SGHTA and CDR2 FQGTGA. The CDR3 spans 15 residues. Germline trimming cut 5 bases from V and 5 bases from J; bases unmatched to any gene: 8. CDR3 amino acids: CASSRRQGKDNEQFF. For the CDR3, the DNA is TGTGCCAGCAGCCGTCGACAGGGGAAGGACAATGAGCAGTTCTTC.

This rearrangement joins TRBV11-2 to TRBJ2-1; D gene uncertain. V was clipped by 4 bases and J by 8 bases, with 12 bases between them. The V gene's germline CDR1 is SGHAT and CDR2 FQNNGV. This CDR3 has 13 residues. The CDR3 sequence is CASSSPSQYEQFF. DNA of the CDR3: TGTGCCAGCAGCTCCCCGTCACAATATGAGCAGTTCTTC. Full variable domain (missing parts from reference TRBV11-2 and TRBJ2-1): EAGVAQSPRYKIIEKRQSVAFWCNPISGHATLYWYQQILGQGPKLLIQFQNNGVVDDSQLPKDRFSAERLKGVDSTLKIQPAKLEDSAVYLCASSSPSQYEQFFGPGTRLTVL.

Turning to this clone: The same CDR3 also results from other DNA sequences found in this sample. This chain links TRBV14 with TRBJ1-1; TRBD1 might be the D (5 bases). Trimming pared 2 bases from V and 1 base from J, leaving 8 bases between. CDR3 length: 14 amino acids. Per the germline V gene, CDR1 is SGHDN and CDR2 is FVKESK. The CDR3 DNA follows: TGTGCCAGCAGCCAAAGAAGGGGGAACACTGAAGCTTTCTTT. Protein product: CASSQRRGNTEAFF.

The gene calls are TRBV6-5 and TRBJ2-2; TRBD2 is a possible D gene (6 bases). Germline lookup yields CDR1 MNHEY and CDR2 SVGAGI. V was trimmed by 2 bases and J by 5 bases, leaving 12 bases between them. This CDR3 has 15 amino acids. The CDR3 region is CASSYRSSVTGELFF. The DNA of the CDR3 is TGTGCCAGCAGTTACCGGTCTAGCGTTACCGGGGAGCTGTTTTTT.

The chain employs TRBV20-1 and TRBJ2-7, with TRBD1 matching 7 bases. Germline V lookup: CDR1 DFQATT, CDR2 SNEGSKA (reference sequence). V gave up 5 bases and J gave up 5 bases; unmatched junction bases: 3. The CDR3 loop spans 11 amino acids. CDR3 sequence (DNA): TGCAGTGCTCGACAGGGAAACGAGCAGTACTTC. Its translation is CSARQGNEQYF.

This clone was seen only a few times. The CDR3: CASSTSHDRNTEAFF. CDR3 nucleotides: TGTGCCAGTAGTACTTCCCACGACAGAAACACTGAAGCTTTCTTT. J is TRBJ1-1 and V is TRBV19; maybe TRBD1 (5 bases). The ends were cut back, 4 bases at V and 2 bases at J, with 14 bases in the middle. Germline V gene sequence: CDR1 LNHDA, CDR2 SQIVND (reference sequence). This CDR3 comprises 15 residues. Together with reference TRBV19 and TRBJ1-1, the CDR3 gives the full variable domain: DGGITQSPKYLFRKEGQNVTLSCEQNLNHDAMYWYRQDPGQGLRLIYYSQIVNDFQKGDIAEGYSVSREKKESFPLTVTSAQKNPTAFYLCASSTSHDRNTEAFFGQGTRLTVV.

The chain recombines TRBV4-1 with TRBJ2-2; D is unclear. Between the trimmed V and J ends, which lost 0 bases and 3 bases, there was a span of 8 bases. The CDR3 totals 15 residues. Germline V lookup: CDR1 MGHRA, CDR2 YSYEKL. The CDR3 region has the DNA TGCGCCAGCAGCCAAGAGAGGCTCCACACCGGGGAGCTGTTTTTT. Amino acid sequence: CASSQERLHTGELFF.

This clone has only a few counts. V usage is TRBV6-1 and J usage is TRBJ1-5, with 9 positions matching TRBD1. The germline V gene has CDR1 MNHNS and CDR2 SASEGT. This CDR3 spans 14 amino acids. V trimming: 5 bases; J trimming: 4 bases; junction bases outside the gene matches: 3. The CDR3 DNA reads as TGTGCCAGCAGTAGAGGGACAGGGAATCAGCCCCAGCATTTT. Translated: CASSRGTGNQPQHF.